These 24 T cell receptor beta chains share one sample of origin, sequenced in a study of blood T cell repertoires in COVID-19. TCRdb's table, derived via immunoSEQ multiplex PCR, lists solely in-frame clones and lacks some. The sample has approximately 210,000 clones, roughly 80% seen once; the top ten hold roughly 2.7%. What was sequenced was peripheral blood. Every receptor here comes from a woman between 65 and 79 years old with active or convalescent COVID-19.

The rearrangement joins TRBV2 to TRBJ2-3; no clear D gene. Germline V gives CDR1 SNHLY, CDR2 FYNNEI. The germline V and J ends were trimmed by 4 bases and 1 base, with 3 bases remaining between them. There are 12 residues in the CDR3. CDR3 DNA sequence: TGTGCCAGCAGTGTCGGCACAGATACGCAGTATTTT. Its protein is CASSVGTDTQYF.

This chain uses TRBV3-1 (or the pseudogene TRBV3-2) with TRBJ1-1, with 7 bases that match TRBD1. The length of the CDR3 is 13 residues. Germline V CDR1 and CDR2: LGHDT, YNNKEL (reference sequence). The V gene end was trimmed by 4 bases and the J gene end by 6 bases; junction bases not matched to a gene: 5. The CDR3: CASSPRDSAEAFF. CDR3 in DNA: TGTGCCAGCAGCCCCCGGGACAGTGCTGAAGCTTTCTTT.

This clone appeared a single time. This sequence joins TRBV5-6 and TRBJ1-1; 7 bases agree with TRBD1. The germline CDR1 and CDR2 sequences are SGHDT and YYEEEE. The CDR3 covers 14 residues. Trimming cost V 4 bases and J 3 bases; bases outside gene matches: 6. This chain's CDR3 is CASSVGQDYTEAFF. In nucleotides, the CDR3 is TGTGCCAGCAGCGTCGGACAGGATTACACTGAAGCTTTCTTT.

The gene calls are TRBV2 and TRBJ2-1; D gene ambiguous. The germline gives CDR1 SNHLY, CDR2 FYNNEI. Trimming left V 4 bases short and J 9 bases short, with 16 bases between. The CDR3 is 14 amino acids. The CDR3 DNA follows: TGTGCCAGCAGTGGACTGATTGTACCGGGTGAGCAGTTCTTC. Its protein product is CASSGLIVPGEQFF.

This chain links TRBV5-1 with TRBJ1-1; D is undetermined. This CDR3 is 14 amino acids long. The V end was cut by 1 base, the J end by 3 bases, with 10 bases between. Germline V gene sequence: CDR1 SGHRS, CDR2 YFSETQ. DNA of the CDR3: TGCGCCAGCAGCTTGACTCGAGATGACACTGAAGCTTTCTTT. Residues: CASSLTRDDTEAFF.

The chain carries TRBV10-1 and TRBJ2-3, with a tentative D call TRBD2 (6 bases). V dropped 3 bases and J dropped 5 bases, with 9 bases sitting between them. The germline CDR1 and CDR2 sequences are WNHNN and SYGVQD (reference sequence). CDR3 size: 13 residues. Here the CDR3 DNA reads TGCGCCAGCAGTGAAACGGGACTAGATACGCAGTATTTT. This encodes CASSETGLDTQYF.

The rearrangement links TRBV7-2 to TRBJ2-1; possibly TRBD1 for D (6 bases). The CDR3 sequence is 12 residues long. Germline V gene lookup returns CDR1 SGHTA and CDR2 FQGNSA. Trimming cost V 4 bases and J 10 bases, with 11 bases left between them. The CDR3: CASSSQGREQFF. CDR3 in DNA: TGTGCCAGCAGCTCACAGGGCCGGGAGCAGTTCTTC.

The chain combines TRBV11-2 with TRBJ2-7; D possibly corresponds to TRBD2 (6 bases). Trimming stripped 3 bases from V and 2 bases from J, with 8 bases between. CDR3 length: 13 residues. Germline CDR1 is SGHAT and CDR2 is FQNNGV. The CDR3 sequence is CASSFSGTYEQYF. In DNA form, the CDR3 reads TGTGCCAGCAGCTTTAGCGGAACCTACGAGCAGTACTTC.

V and J are TRBV5-1 and TRBJ2-5; 10 positions match TRBD2. J lost 3 bases, V lost 2 bases, and 4 bases had no gene match. The germline gives CDR1 SGHRS, CDR2 YFSETQ. CDR3 length equals 15 residues. The CDR3 is CASSFGTSGEETQYF. The CDR3 nucleotides are TGCGCCAGCAGCTTCGGTACTAGCGGGGAAGAGACCCAGTACTTC.

In its sample, this clone was seen a few times. The chain links TRBV29-1 to TRBJ2-5; TRBD1 aligns across 8 bases. The CDR3 sequence is 12 residues long. Looked up from germline, CDR1 is SQVTM and CDR2 is ANQGSEA. V was clipped by 6 bases and J by 4 bases; unmatched bases: 4. This CDR3 reads CSVGQGGETQYF. The DNA for the CDR3 is TGCAGCGTAGGACAGGGTGGAGAGACCCAGTACTTC.

The chain's CDR3 is CASSQLTGTEAFF. The CDR3 bases are TGTGCCAGCAGTCAACTTACGGGCACTGAAGCTTTCTTT. The chain joins TRBV6-5 to TRBJ1-1; D gene ambiguous. CDR3 length: 13 residues. Germline CDR1 reads MNHEY; CDR2 reads SVGAGI. Trimming removed 5 bases from V and 4 bases from J, with 11 bases in between.

The J gene is TRBJ1-2, the V gene TRBV6-2 or TRBV6-3; weak D call: TRBD1 (6 bases). CDR1 and CDR2 from the germline V gene are MNHEY and SVGEGT. This CDR3 comprises 16 residues. Deletions cut 1 base from V and 5 bases from J, with 17 bases between. The chain's CDR3 is CASSYWYSTGIYGYTF. CDR3 coding DNA: TGTGCCAGCAGTTACTGGTATTCGACAGGCATTTATGGCTACACCTTC.

The chain is built from TRBV28 and TRBJ2-3, with D maybe TRBD1 (5 bases). The CDR3 loop spans 13 amino acids. Germline CDR1 MDHEN, CDR2 SYDVKM. V lost 6 bases and J lost 1, with 8 bases in between. The CDR3 nucleotides are TGTGCCAGCAGGCAAGGGGGCACAGATACGCAGTATTTT. Protein sequence: CASRQGGTDTQYF.

The table lists this clone with a few counts. V usage is TRBV27 and J usage is TRBJ2-7; D possibly corresponds to TRBD1 (6 bases). Germline-derived CDR1 and CDR2 are MNHEY and SMNVEV (reference sequence). V was pared by 3 bases and J by 2 bases, with 11 bases between. The CDR3 totals 14 residues. CDR3: CASSLQGSTYEQYF. The CDR3 bases are TGTGCCAGCAGTTTGCAGGGGTCCACCTACGAGCAGTACTTC.

V is TRBV5-4 and J is TRBJ2-7; 7 bases agree with TRBD1. The CDR3 covers 16 residues. Germline V gives CDR1 SGHNT, CDR2 YYREEE (reference sequence). Trimming cost V 4 bases and J 2 bases; bases outside gene matches: 12. Written as DNA, the CDR3 is TGTGCCAGCAGCGATCCTCTCCGGGACAGACCCTACGAGCAGTACTTC. Protein sequence: CASSDPLRDRPYEQYF.

V is TRBV28 and J is TRBJ2-7, with D possibly matching TRBD1 (5 bases). The CDR3 is made up of 12 amino acids. Germline CDR1 and CDR2: MDHEN and SYDVKM. The V end lost 4 bases, the J end lost 9 bases, and 13 bases lay between the germline ends. The CDR3 region is CASSSAGFSQYF. The CDR3 region has the DNA TGTGCCAGCAGTTCTGCAGGGTTTTCGCAGTACTTC. The full variable domain, with the rest looked up from reference TRBV28 and TRBJ2-7, is DVKVTQSSRYLVKRTGEKVFLECVQDMDHENMFWYRQDPGLGLRLIYFSYDVKMKEKGDIPEGYSVSREKKERFSLILESASTNQTSMYLCASSSAGFSQYFGPGTRLTVT.

The chain joins TRBV5-1 to TRBJ1-2, with a tentative D call TRBD1 (6 bases). Germline CDR1 and CDR2: SGHRS and YFSETQ. The ends were cut back, 1 base at V and 2 bases at J, with 12 bases in the middle. The CDR3 length is 15 residues. CDR3 protein: CASSLFGQRNYGYTF. CDR3 coding DNA: TGCGCCAGCAGCTTGTTCGGACAGCGCAACTATGGCTACACCTTC.

The rearrangement links TRBV5-1 to TRBJ2-3, with D possibly matching TRBD1 (5 bases). CDR1 is SGHRS, CDR2 YFSETQ, per germline. The CDR3 totals 17 residues. Trimming cost V 2 bases and J 5 bases, with 21 bases left between them. CDR3 bases: TGCGCCAGCAGCTTCTCCGATCAGGGCCCTTGGGGAGATACGCAGTATTTT. Protein product: CASSFSDQGPWGDTQYF.

This chain joins TRBV7-9 and TRBJ1-1; a weak D match, TRBD1 (5 bases). The CDR3 length is 15 residues. Trimming left V 4 bases short and J 6 bases short, with 18 bases between. CDR1 is SEHNR, CDR2 FQNEAQ, per germline (reference sequence). The CDR3 protein is CASSYGGAAWAEAFF. The CDR3 DNA reads TGTGCCAGCAGCTACGGAGGGGCAGCGTGGGCTGAAGCTTTCTTT. Using reference TRBV7-9 and TRBJ1-1 for the parts outside the CDR3, the full variable domain is DTGVSQNPRHKITKRGQNVTFRCDPISEHNRLYWYRQTLGQGPEFLTYFQNEAQLEKSRLLSDRFSAERPKGSFSTLEIQRTEQGDSAMYLCASSYGGAAWAEAFFGQGTRLTVV.

The gene calls are TRBV19 and TRBJ2-6; 9 positions match TRBD1. The CDR3 length is 16 residues. V lost 7 bases and J lost 0; bases outside the gene matches: 4. Germline V gene lookup returns CDR1 LNHDA and CDR2 SQIVND (reference sequence). CDR3 bases: TGTGCCAGTACCGGGACAGGGTCCTCTGGGGCCAACGTCCTGACTTTC. It encodes CASTGTGSSGANVLTF.

This clone was counted a few times. This sequence joins TRBV19 and TRBJ2-1; 11 bases agree with TRBD2. This CDR3 spans 15 amino acids. Trimming cost V 8 bases and J 9 bases; bases outside gene matches: 12. CDR1 is LNHDA, CDR2 SQIVND, per germline (reference sequence). Written as DNA, the CDR3 is TGTGCCAGTCAATATGGGGCTAGCGGGGGGTTTGAGCAGTTCTTC. It translates to CASQYGASGGFEQFF.

CDR3: CASGKGGAKDYGYTF. CDR3 in DNA: TGTGCCAGCGGAAAGGGGGGGGCTAAAGACTATGGCTACACCTTC. J is TRBJ1-2 and V is TRBV28, with D perhaps TRBD1 (6 bases). CDR1 and CDR2 (germline): MDHEN, SYDVKM. Trimming stripped 8 bases from V and 3 bases from J, with 19 bases between. The CDR3 spans 15 residues.

J is TRBJ2-3 and V is TRBV30, with 8 bases matching TRBD1. Trimming removed 2 bases from V and 6 bases from J; junction bases left unmatched: 7. This CDR3 contains 14 residues. Germline CDR1 and CDR2: GTSNPN and SVGIG (reference sequence). The CDR3 loop is CAWSTTPGGDTQYF. Written as DNA, the CDR3 is TGTGCCTGGAGTACGACCCCAGGGGGCGATACGCAGTATTTT. Combining the CDR3 with reference TRBV30 and TRBJ2-3 gives the whole variable domain SQTIHQWPATLVQPVGSPLSLECTVEGTSNPNLYWYRQAAGRGLQLLFYSVGIGQISSEVPQNLSASRPQDRQFILSSKKLLLSDSGFYLCAWSTTPGGDTQYFGPGTRLTVL.

This clone came up once. This may come from a read error, since a much larger clone is one base off. The same CDR3 can be traced to other DNA sequences in this sample. The chain joins TRBV6-5 to TRBJ1-1; 7 bases agree with TRBD1. The trim removed 4 bases at V and 4 bases at J, leaving 3 bases unmatched. The length of the CDR3 is 13 residues. CDR1 and CDR2 from the germline V gene are MNHEY and SVGAGI. CDR3 sequence: CASSFYRGTEAFF. The CDR3 DNA sequence: TGTGCCAGCAGTTTCTACAGGGGCACTGAAGCTTTCTTT.